What follows are 20 T cell receptor beta chains derived from one specimen sequenced in a study of cytomegalovirus exposure and HLA in healthy donors. The PCR used 60 Vbeta and 13 Jbeta primers. Produced via immunoSEQ multiplex PCR; TCRdb's table is partial and in-frame only. The sample includes 150,000 or so clones, roughly 80% of them seen just once. Specimen: PBMCs. All receptors derive from a man between 35 and 55 years old in good health and CMV-seropositive.

A single count supports this clone. This chain joins TRBV5-1 and TRBJ2-7, with 11 nucleotides matching TRBD1. J gave up 6 bases and V 0 bases, and 2 bases lay outside the gene matches. CDR1 SGHRS and CDR2 YFSETQ come from the germline V gene. This CDR3 comprises 14 residues. CDR3 sequence (DNA): TGCGCCAGCAGCTTGGCCGGGACAGGGGGCGAGCAGTACTTC. It yields the protein CASSLAGTGGEQYF.

Here the CDR3 reads CASTRGRGNNEQFF. DNA for the CDR3: TGTGCCAGCACCCGGGGGAGGGGAAACAATGAGCAGTTCTTC. The chain couples TRBV7-2 to TRBJ2-1; 7 positions match TRBD2. This CDR3 comprises 14 residues. Trimming cost V 7 bases and J 5 bases; bases outside gene matches: 8. CDR1 is SGHTA and CDR2 is FQGNSA in the germline V gene. The entire variable domain, with the rest obtained from reference TRBV7-2 and TRBJ2-1, is as follows: GAGVSQSPSNKVTEKGKDVELRCDPISGHTALYWYRQSLGQGLEFLIYFQGNSAPDKSGLPSDRFSAERTGGSVSTLTIQRTQQEDSAVYLCASTRGRGNNEQFFGPGTRLTVL.

The J gene is TRBJ1-3, the V gene TRBV19; 7 bases line up with TRBD1. The germline gives CDR1 LNHDA, CDR2 SQIVND (reference sequence). V dropped 5 bases and J dropped 7; count of bases not matched to a gene: 5. The CDR3 has 13 residues. CDR3 residues: CASSGTARNTIYF. The DNA for the CDR3 is TGTGCCAGTAGTGGGACAGCCAGGAACACCATATATTTT.

In this sample, this clone turned up once. V usage is TRBV28 and J usage is TRBJ1-2, with D possibly matching TRBD1 (5 bases). The CDR3 is made up of 13 amino acids. With 2 bases removed from V and 8 bases from J, the gap between germline ends came to 12 bases. Germline values: CDR1 MDHEN, CDR2 SYDVKM. The CDR3 coding sequence is TGTGCCAGCAGTTTAAAGGCAGGGTCCGGCTACACCTTC. It translates to CASSLKAGSGYTF.

Remarks on this clone: It is likely a read error, because the conserved phenylalanine at the end of the CDR3 is missing. V usage is TRBV11-2 and J usage is TRBJ1-1, with D maybe TRBD1 (5 bases). This CDR3 region has 14 residues. Trimming removed 1 base from V and 3 bases from J, with 9 bases in between. CDR1 and CDR2 (germline): SGHAT, FQNNGV. The CDR3 DNA is TGTGCCAGCAGCTTAGCAGGGTCCTACACTGAAGCTTTCCTT. It codes for CASSLAGSYTEAFL.

The chain recombines TRBV11-1 with TRBJ1-2; TRBD1 is a possible D gene (5 bases). V lost 0 bases and J 3 bases, leaving 11 bases between the germline ends. Germline V gene lookup returns CDR1 SGHAT and CDR2 FQDESV (reference sequence). The CDR3 length is 15 residues. CDR3 region: CASSLAPGGDYGYTF. CDR3 DNA sequence: TGTGCCAGCAGCTTAGCGCCCGGGGGGGACTATGGCTACACCTTC. The full variable domain, rest sourced from reference TRBV11-1 and TRBJ1-2, is EAEVAQSPRYKITEKSQAVAFWCDPISGHATLYWYRQILGQGPELLVQFQDESVVDDSQLPKDRFSAERLKGVDSTLKIQPAELGDSAMYLCASSLAPGGDYGYTFGSGTRLTVV.

This sequence joins TRBV4-1 and TRBJ2-6; D remains unclear. The CDR3 is made up of 15 amino acids. With 1 base removed from V and 2 bases from J, the gap between germline ends came to 6 bases. CDR1 and CDR2 from the germline V gene are MGHRA and YSYEKL. The CDR3 DNA reads as TGCGCCAGCAGCCAAGTAAATGCTGGGGCCAACGTCCTGACTTTC. It encodes CASSQVNAGANVLTF.

The chain uses TRBV28 and TRBJ2-2, with 9 bases fitting TRBD2. J lost 4 bases, V lost 8 bases, and 8 bases had no gene match. The CDR3 consists of 15 residues. CDR1 and CDR2 from the germline V gene are MDHEN and SYDVKM. CDR3 sequence reads: CASGVAGVLTGELFF. The CDR3 DNA reads as TGTGCCAGCGGGGTAGCGGGAGTGCTCACCGGGGAGCTGTTTTTT.

This sequence joins TRBV7-5 and TRBJ2-7; TRBD2 is the table's D call and was not checked against the DNA. TRBV7-5 is a pseudogene. The CDR3 runs 14 residues. CDR3 sequence reads: CVPIARLTFYEQYF. The CDR3 DNA reads as TGTGTCCCGATAGCGCGACTGACTTTCTACGAGCAGTACTTC.

This chain links TRBV28 with TRBJ1-1; D not resolved. Germline V gene sequence: CDR1 MDHEN, CDR2 SYDVKM. The length of the CDR3 is 15 residues. Trimming stripped 3 bases from V and 5 bases from J, with 16 bases between. The CDR3 here is CASSLSGGGETEAFF. CDR3 nucleotide sequence: TGTGCCAGCAGTTTGTCGGGCGGTGGGGAGACTGAAGCTTTCTTT.

The V call is TRBV7-9, the J call TRBJ1-1; D gene ambiguous. The V gene's germline CDR1 is SEHNR and CDR2 FQNEAQ (reference sequence). The CDR3 extends over 12 amino acids. V gave up 2 bases and J gave up 7 bases, with 8 bases separating them. For the CDR3, the DNA is TGTGCCAGCAGCTTAAAGATAGTTGAAGCTTTCTTT. This translates into CASSLKIVEAFF.

The rearrangement joins TRBV9 to TRBJ2-2; 11 nucleotides match TRBD2. This CDR3 is built from 16 residues. With 3 bases clipped from V and 6 bases from J, the junction kept 7 bases outside the gene matches. Per the germline V gene, CDR1 is SGDLS and CDR2 is YYNGEE. The CDR3 is CASSGLAGGLAGELFF. CDR3 bases: TGTGCCAGCAGCGGGCTAGCGGGAGGCCTAGCCGGGGAGCTGTTTTTT.

This clone has just a few counts. A far larger clone is one nucleotide away, so this likely arose from a read error. The V gene is TRBV13, the J gene TRBJ1-2, with D tentatively TRBD1 (6 bases). CDR3 length: 17 residues. Germline loops: CDR1 PRHDT, CDR2 FYEKMQ (reference sequence). Trimming took 5 bases from V and 4 from J, leaving 23 bases between them. In DNA, the CDR3 is TGTGCCAGCAGCCAAGATCTATTCAGGGGACACCCCTATGGCTACACCTTC. Amino acids: CASSQDLFRGHPYGYTF.

V usage is TRBV19 and J usage is TRBJ2-3, with 8 bases fitting TRBD2. The trim removed 10 bases at V and 3 bases at J, leaving 9 bases unmatched. This CDR3 has 14 residues. CDR1 and CDR2 (germline): LNHDA, SQIVND (reference sequence). CDR3 nucleotide sequence: TGTGCCACTAAGCGGGAGAAACGGACAGATACGCAGTATTTT. Protein sequence: CATKREKRTDTQYF.

The rearrangement links TRBV19 to TRBJ2-5, with TRBD1 matching 8 bases. Germline values: CDR1 LNHDA, CDR2 SQIVND (reference sequence). The CDR3 extends over 15 amino acids. J was trimmed by 4 bases and V by 5 bases; bases with no gene match: 9. For the CDR3, the DNA is TGTGCCAGTAGTCCTCCCCGTGGACAGGGAGAGACCCAGTACTTC. Translated, it gives CASSPPRGQGETQYF.

This sequence joins TRBV4-1 and TRBJ2-3; 8 positions agree with TRBD2. Trimming at V came to 2 bases and at J to 5 bases, leaving 12 bases not matched to a gene. The CDR3 sequence is 17 residues long. Germline values: CDR1 MGHRA, CDR2 YSYEKL. The CDR3 protein is CASSQLTSGGGQDTQYF. The DNA of the CDR3 is TGCGCCAGCAGCCAACTTACTAGCGGAGGGGGGCAAGATACGCAGTATTTT.

This sequence joins TRBV10-3 and TRBJ1-5; no clear D gene. The CDR3 runs 15 residues. CDR1 and CDR2 from the germline V gene are ENHRY and SYGVKD. Trimming took off 0 bases at V and 0 bases at J, with 6 bases between the two ends. CDR3 protein: CAISESTLSNQPQHF. DNA of the CDR3: TGTGCCATCAGTGAGTCGACACTTAGCAATCAGCCCCAGCATTTT.

The V call is TRBV27, the J call TRBJ2-3; D perhaps matches TRBD2 (6 bases). The germline gives CDR1 MNHEY, CDR2 SMNVEV (reference sequence). The CDR3 runs 15 residues. V lost 6 bases and J lost 4, with 17 bases in between. In DNA form, the CDR3 reads TGTGCCAGCAGCCGGGTGACCGGGAGTGCAGATACGCAGTATTTT. Translating it yields CASSRVTGSADTQYF.

The rearrangement links TRBV4-3 to TRBJ1-1; the match to TRBD1 covers 8 bases. With 4 bases clipped from V and 5 bases from J, the junction kept 6 bases outside the gene matches. The CDR3 is 14 residues long. Germline CDR1 and CDR2: LGHNA and YSLEER. The CDR3, as DNA: TGCGCCAGCAGCCTCCAACAGGGGGGAACTGAAGCTTTCTTT. Translated: CASSLQQGGTEAFF.

V usage is TRBV5-1 and J usage is TRBJ2-3; 12 bases map to TRBD2. Germline V CDR1 and CDR2: SGHRS, YFSETQ. With 0 bases clipped from V and 1 base from J, the junction kept 3 bases outside the gene matches. The CDR3 has 17 residues. The CDR3 spells CASSLGRLAGGTDTQYF. CDR3 sequence (DNA): TGCGCCAGCAGCTTGGGGCGACTAGCGGGGGGCACAGATACGCAGTATTTT.